This T cell receptor beta chain was sequenced during a study of T cell responses to AZD1222 COVID-19 vaccine. Study findings and constraints: Unmutated regions of variants are reportedly targeted by nearly half of spike-specific TCRs. In a largely white British group with more females than males, clonal diversity was possibly underestimated. None of the repertoires were sampled until the peak T cell response had passed.

CDR3 size: 13 residues. The germline V gene has CDR1 LGHNA and CDR2 YSLEER. V was shortened by 4 bases and J by 4 bases, with 8 bases between the two germline ends. Repertoires were generated with immunoSEQ multiplex PCR, while TCRdb's copy carries only in-frame clones and drops some. The table includes 130,000 to 150,000 clones, roughly 90% detected once. Details on this clone: Its matching antigen is unknown.

The chain links TRBV4-3 to TRBJ1-5, with D uncertain. Sample: peripheral blood, taken on day 0 of AZD1222 vaccination. The receptor was isolated from an adult in good health. The CDR3 reads CASSPAGNQPQHF. CDR3 sequence (DNA): TGCGCCAGCAGCCCGGCGGGGAATCAGCCCCAGCATTTT.